The present entry profiles one T cell receptor (beta chain) with its context. Its cognate antigen is unknown. The junction had 6 bases not matched to a gene; V was cut back by 3 bases and J by 3 bases. From germline, CDR1 is SGHDN and CDR2 FVKESK. This CDR3 has 16 amino acids. CD4+ cells underwent separation, giving CD45RA+ naive and CD45RA-negative memory subsets. At the deep level, the assay was run. Libraries were prepared by immunoSEQ multiplex PCR; TCRdb keeps only in-frame clonotypes and omits some of them. The sample lists approximately 980,000 clones; 76% were seen once. The data were taken from a study of shared clonotypes between healthy human individuals. General study points: Clonotype sharing across four donors was observed for 4% to 5.5% of naive CD4 clonotypes.

Material for sequencing was memory CD4+ T cells sorted from blood. As for subset: CD45RA-negative fraction. The rearrangement links TRBV14 to TRBJ2-7; 12 bases map to TRBD1. The TCR was taken from a man younger than 35 in good health. The CDR3 is CASSHPGQGAVYEQYF. Written as DNA, the CDR3 is TGTGCCAGCAGCCACCCGGGACAGGGGGCCGTCTACGAGCAGTACTTC.